A single TCR beta chain is shown here with its context. What this receptor recognizes is not known. No per-base quality is available; no much larger clone lies one base away. The time point label, as the study defines it: recipient (host-origin) PBMCs collected before allo-HCT. Library creation used the immunoSEQ multiplex PCR assay. TCRbeta CDR3 sequencing was done by Adaptive Biotechnologies at survey depth, reporting CDR3 sequences, V/J genes, productive frequency and template counts. Amplification of TCR beta CDR3 regions was performed from genomic DNA rather than from RNA. The paper's data handling went like this. Jensen-Shannon divergence was used to quantify pairwise repertoire overlap between tissues, with a value of 1 meaning complete divergence and a value of 0 meaning identical repertoires. Tissues were clustered by single-linkage agglomerative hierarchical clustering of pairwise JSD values, and the clustering results were displayed as dendrograms. GLIPH2 was run on all patient samples with simulation_depth 1000, kmer_min_depth 3, cdr3_length_cutoff 8, keeping groups with more than two unique CDR3s. A standardized tissue-overlap score was generated by extrapolating Jaccard GLIPH-group overlap across patients to a standard repertoire size of 1000 clones. To look at how diversity was associated with clinical or experimental variables, linear mixed-effect models were used, with tissue treated as a fixed effect and individual treated as a random effect. The immuneACCESS repertoire file appears here via TCRdb, limited to in-frame rearrangements. These files lack a portion of the clones; in checked studies, under half of the deficit traces to unresolved V genes, and the cause of the others is not known. V and J calls and clone size are given by that table; D and trimming were obtained from the DNA. This sample lists roughly 25,000 clones; about 90% were detected once. 1.5% to 2.5% of the sample comes from the top ten.

This sample is part of a study of tissue T cells after allogeneic stem cell transplantation (dated by TCRdb to 2022 to 2024). Background on the whole study: Over a roughly 3-year period, about seven adult allo-HCT recipients who had steroid-refractory GVHD were prospectively enrolled in a research-autopsy study. Every GVHD patient received a graft from a donor; a handful of grafts were unmodified and three were CD34-selected to deplete T cells. Gastrointestinal GVHD was present in all GVHD patients, several lines of GVHD-directed therapy were administered to all GVHD patients, and skin involvement was additionally present in several GVHD patients. In viably preserved blood and marrow, CD3+ T cells were flow-sorted if cell numbers allowed, whereas smaller samples went directly to DNA extraction. The study profiled TCR beta repertoires across many tissues from research autopsies of patients with and without GVHD, plus mouse models of GVHD. On the human side, the study was prospective and observational, with no blinding or randomization. Results and caveats for the whole study, not just this receptor: Blood and spleen T cells captured only a limited portion of the TCR repertoire detected in tissues, in both patients and mice. Which tissue TCRs were alloreactive or antigen-specific was not determined in the study, and some of the clones might have been host cells that persisted. Within patients, how anatomically similar the tissues were was a key factor in shaping TCR repertoire composition, regardless of disease or transplant status. A small and clinically heterogeneous patient cohort was studied, and sampling depth was acknowledged as a limitation. Few T cell clones were found to be shared across patients, but shared repertoire signatures across patients were revealed in a tissue-specific fashion by motif-based clustering.

CDR1 and CDR2 were assigned from the germline V gene as SGHRS and YFSETQ. V and J are truncated by 0 bases and 8 bases respectively, leaving an intervening sequence of 14 bases. Including cysteine and phenylalanine, the CDR3 has 14 amino acids. Just CDR3 DNA is preserved here, 42 bases in frame from base 1. The input for sequencing was blood, taken before transplantation. This sequence was found in a male donor aged 60 or older who later had graft-versus-host disease after an allogeneic stem cell transplant. The V gene is TRBV5-1 and the J gene is TRBJ1-2; no D segment can be confidently identified. The CDR3 has the sequence CASSLEFMATGYTF. DNA sequence: TGCGCCAGCAGCTTGGAGTTTATGGCAACCGGCTACACCTTC.